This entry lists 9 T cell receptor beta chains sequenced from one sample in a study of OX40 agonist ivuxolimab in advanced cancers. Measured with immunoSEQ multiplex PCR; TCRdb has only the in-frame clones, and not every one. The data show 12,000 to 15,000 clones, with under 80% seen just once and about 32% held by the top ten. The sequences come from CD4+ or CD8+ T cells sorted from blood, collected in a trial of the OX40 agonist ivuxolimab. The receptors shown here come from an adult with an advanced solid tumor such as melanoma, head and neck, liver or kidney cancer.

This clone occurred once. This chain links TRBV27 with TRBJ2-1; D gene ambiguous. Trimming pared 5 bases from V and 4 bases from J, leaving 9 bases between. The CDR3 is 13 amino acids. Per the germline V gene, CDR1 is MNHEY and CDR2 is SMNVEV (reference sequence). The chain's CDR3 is CASSIWKYNEQFF. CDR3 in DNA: TGTGCCAGCAGTATTTGGAAGTACAATGAGCAGTTCTTC.

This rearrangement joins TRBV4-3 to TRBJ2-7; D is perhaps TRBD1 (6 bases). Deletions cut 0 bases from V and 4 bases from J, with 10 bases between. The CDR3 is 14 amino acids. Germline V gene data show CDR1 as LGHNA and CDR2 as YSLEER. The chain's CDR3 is CASSQDRGEYEQYF. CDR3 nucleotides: TGCGCCAGCAGCCAAGACAGGGGCGAATACGAGCAGTACTTC.

The CDR3 sequence is CASSPGLAGAIEQYF. The CDR3 coding sequence is TGCGCCAGCAGCCCCGGACTAGCGGGAGCAATCGAGCAGTACTTC. The chain has TRBV10-2 and TRBJ2-7, with 13 bases lining up with TRBD2. The germline V gene has CDR1 WSHSY and CDR2 SAAADI. V was pared by 6 bases and J by 6 bases, with 8 bases of the junction left unmatched. This CDR3 has 15 residues.

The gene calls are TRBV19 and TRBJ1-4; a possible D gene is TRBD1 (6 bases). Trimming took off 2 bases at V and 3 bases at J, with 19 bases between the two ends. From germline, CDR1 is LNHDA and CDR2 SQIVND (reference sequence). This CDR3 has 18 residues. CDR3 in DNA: TGTGCCAGTAGTATAAACAACAGGGTACGGGTTCCTAATGAAAAACTGTTTTTT. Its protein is CASSINNRVRVPNEKLFF.

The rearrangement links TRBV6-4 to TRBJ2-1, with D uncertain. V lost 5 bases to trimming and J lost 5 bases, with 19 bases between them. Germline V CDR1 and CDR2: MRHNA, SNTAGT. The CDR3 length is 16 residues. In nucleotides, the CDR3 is TGTGCCAGCAGTTTCTTCTCAGTAGAATCGAACAATGAGCAGTTCTTC. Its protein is CASSFFSVESNNEQFF.

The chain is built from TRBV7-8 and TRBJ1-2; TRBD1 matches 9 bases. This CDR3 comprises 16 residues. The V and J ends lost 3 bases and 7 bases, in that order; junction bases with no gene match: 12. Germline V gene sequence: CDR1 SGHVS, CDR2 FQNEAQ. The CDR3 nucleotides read TGTGCCAGCAGCTTGTCGGACAGGGGTTCAGCGTTTGGCTACACCTTC. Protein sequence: CASSLSDRGSAFGYTF.

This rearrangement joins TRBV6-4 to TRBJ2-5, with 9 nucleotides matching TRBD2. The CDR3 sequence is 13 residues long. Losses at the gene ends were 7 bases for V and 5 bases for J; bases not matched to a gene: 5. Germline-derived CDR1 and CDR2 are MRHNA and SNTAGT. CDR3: CASKRGVWETQYF. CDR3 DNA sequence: TGTGCCAGCAAGCGGGGGGTTTGGGAGACCCAGTACTTC.

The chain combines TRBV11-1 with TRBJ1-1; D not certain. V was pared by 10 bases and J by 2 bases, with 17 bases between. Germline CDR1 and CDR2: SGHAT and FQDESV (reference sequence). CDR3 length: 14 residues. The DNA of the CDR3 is TGTGCCATCCAGACTTTGGGCGCCAACACTGAAGCTTTCTTT. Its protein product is CAIQTLGANTEAFF.

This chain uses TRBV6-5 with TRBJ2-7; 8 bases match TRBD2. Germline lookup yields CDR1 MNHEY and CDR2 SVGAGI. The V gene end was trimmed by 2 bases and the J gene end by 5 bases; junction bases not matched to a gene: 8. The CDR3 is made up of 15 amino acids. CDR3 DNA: TGTGCCAGCAGTTACGGTCAGGGTAGCGGGAACGAGCAGTACTTC. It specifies CASSYGQGSGNEQYF.